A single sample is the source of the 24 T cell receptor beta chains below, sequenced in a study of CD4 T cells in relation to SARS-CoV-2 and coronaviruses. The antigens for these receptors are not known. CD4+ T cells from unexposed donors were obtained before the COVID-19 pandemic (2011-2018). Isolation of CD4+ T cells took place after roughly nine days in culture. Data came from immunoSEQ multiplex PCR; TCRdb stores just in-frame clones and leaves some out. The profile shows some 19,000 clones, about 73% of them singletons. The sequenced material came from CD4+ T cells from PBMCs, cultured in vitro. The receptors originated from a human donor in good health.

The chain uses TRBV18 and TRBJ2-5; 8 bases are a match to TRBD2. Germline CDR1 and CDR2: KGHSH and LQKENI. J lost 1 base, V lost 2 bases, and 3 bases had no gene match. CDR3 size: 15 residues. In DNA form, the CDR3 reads TGTGCCAGCTCACCAATAGCGGGGTCCCAAGAGACCCAGTACTTC. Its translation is CASSPIAGSQETQYF.

DNA for the CDR3: TGTGCCAGCAGCTTAGCGGCCTTGGGAGCCTACGAGCAGTACTTC. Translated: CASSLAALGAYEQYF. This chain links TRBV7-2 with TRBJ2-7, with D possibly being TRBD2 (5 bases). This CDR3 spans 15 amino acids. Germline V CDR1 and CDR2: SGHTA, FQGNSA. V shed 0 bases and J shed 2 bases, with 11 bases lying between them.

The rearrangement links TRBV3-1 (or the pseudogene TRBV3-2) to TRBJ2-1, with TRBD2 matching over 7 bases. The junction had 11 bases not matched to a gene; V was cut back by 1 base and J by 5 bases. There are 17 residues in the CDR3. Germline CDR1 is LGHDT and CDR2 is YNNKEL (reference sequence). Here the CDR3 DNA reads TGTGCCAGCAGCCAAGTCGGGCCCAGCGGGGCCAACAATGAGCAGTTCTTC. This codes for CASSQVGPSGANNEQFF.

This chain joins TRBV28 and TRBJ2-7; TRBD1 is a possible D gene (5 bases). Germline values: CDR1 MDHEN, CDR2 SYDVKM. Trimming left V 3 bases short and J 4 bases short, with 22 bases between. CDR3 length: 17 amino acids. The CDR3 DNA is TGTGCCAGCAGTTTCCCCCCCTCCAGGACAAGGTTTTACGAGCAGTACTTC. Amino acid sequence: CASSFPPSRTRFYEQYF.

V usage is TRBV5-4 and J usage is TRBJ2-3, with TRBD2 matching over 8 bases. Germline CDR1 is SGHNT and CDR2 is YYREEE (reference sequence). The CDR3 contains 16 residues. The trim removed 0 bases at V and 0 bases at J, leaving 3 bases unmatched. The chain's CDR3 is CASSLVLAGSTDTQYF. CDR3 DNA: TGTGCCAGCAGCTTGGTCCTAGCGGGTAGCACAGATACGCAGTATTTT.

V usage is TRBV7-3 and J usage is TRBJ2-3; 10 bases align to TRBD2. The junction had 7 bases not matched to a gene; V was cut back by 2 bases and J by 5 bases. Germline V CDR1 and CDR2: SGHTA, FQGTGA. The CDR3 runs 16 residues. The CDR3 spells CASSLLPGTSVDTQYF. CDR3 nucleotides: TGTGCCAGCAGCTTACTTCCCGGGACTAGCGTAGATACGCAGTATTTT.

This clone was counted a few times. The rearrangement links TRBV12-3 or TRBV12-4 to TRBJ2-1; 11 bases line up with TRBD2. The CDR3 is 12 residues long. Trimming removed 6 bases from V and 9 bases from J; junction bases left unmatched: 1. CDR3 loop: CASRLAGVEQFF. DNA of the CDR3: TGTGCCAGCAGACTAGCGGGAGTTGAGCAGTTCTTC.

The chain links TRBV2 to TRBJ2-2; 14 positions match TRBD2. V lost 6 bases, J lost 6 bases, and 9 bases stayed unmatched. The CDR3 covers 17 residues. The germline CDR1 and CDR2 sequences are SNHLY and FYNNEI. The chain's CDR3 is CASSPGLAGGLSGELFF. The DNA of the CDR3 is TGTGCCAGCAGCCCCGGACTAGCGGGAGGATTATCCGGGGAGCTGTTTTTT.

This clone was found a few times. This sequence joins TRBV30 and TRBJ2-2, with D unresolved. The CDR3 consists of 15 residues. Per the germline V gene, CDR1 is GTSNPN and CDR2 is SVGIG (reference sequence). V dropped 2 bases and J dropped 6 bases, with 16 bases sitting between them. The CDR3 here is CAWSRAGLGSGELFF. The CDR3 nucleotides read TGTGCCTGGAGTAGGGCAGGTTTAGGATCCGGGGAGCTGTTTTTT.

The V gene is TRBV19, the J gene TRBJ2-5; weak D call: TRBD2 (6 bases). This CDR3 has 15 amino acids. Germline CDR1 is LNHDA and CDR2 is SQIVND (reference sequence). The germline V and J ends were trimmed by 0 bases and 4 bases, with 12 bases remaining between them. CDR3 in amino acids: CASSIDPWEVETQYF. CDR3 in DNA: TGTGCCAGTAGTATAGATCCGTGGGAGGTAGAGACCCAGTACTTC.

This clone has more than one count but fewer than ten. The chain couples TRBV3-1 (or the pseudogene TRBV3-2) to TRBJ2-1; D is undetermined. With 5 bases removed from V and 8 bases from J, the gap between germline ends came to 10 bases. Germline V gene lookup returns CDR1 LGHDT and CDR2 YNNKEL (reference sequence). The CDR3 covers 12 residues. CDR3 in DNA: TGTGCCAGCAGCTTCATCAACGATGAGCAGTTCTTC. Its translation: CASSFINDEQFF.

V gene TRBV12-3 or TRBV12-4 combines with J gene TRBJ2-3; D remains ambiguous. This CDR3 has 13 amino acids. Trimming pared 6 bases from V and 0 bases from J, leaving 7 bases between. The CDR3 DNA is TGTGCCAGCAGGGACCTTAGCACAGATACGCAGTATTTT. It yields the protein CASRDLSTDTQYF.

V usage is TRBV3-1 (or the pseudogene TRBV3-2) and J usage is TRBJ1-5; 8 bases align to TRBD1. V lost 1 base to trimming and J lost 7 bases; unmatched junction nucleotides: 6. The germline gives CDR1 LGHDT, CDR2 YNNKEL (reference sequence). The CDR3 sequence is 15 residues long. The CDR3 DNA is TGTGCCAGCAGCCAAGGACAGGGGTTGGGACAGCCCCAGCATTTT. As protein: CASSQGQGLGQPQHF.

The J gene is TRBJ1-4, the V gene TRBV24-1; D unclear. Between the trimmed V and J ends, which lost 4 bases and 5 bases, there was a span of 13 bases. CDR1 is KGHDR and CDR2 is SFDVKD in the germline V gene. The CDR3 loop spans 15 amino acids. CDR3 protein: CATSDPTGENEKLFF. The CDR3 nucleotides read TGTGCCACCAGTGACCCAACTGGTGAGAATGAAAAACTGTTTTTT.

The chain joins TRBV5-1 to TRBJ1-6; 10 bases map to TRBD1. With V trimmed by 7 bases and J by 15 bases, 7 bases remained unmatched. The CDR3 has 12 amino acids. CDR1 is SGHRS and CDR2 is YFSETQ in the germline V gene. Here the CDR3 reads CASRGQGPHLHF. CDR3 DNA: TGCGCCAGCCGGGGACAGGGGCCTCACCTCCACTTT.

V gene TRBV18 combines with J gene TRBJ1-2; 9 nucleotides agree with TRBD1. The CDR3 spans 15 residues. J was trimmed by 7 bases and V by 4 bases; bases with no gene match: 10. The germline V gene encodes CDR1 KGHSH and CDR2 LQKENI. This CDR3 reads CASSLRDREIGGYTF. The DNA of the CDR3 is TGTGCCAGCTCACTCCGGGACAGGGAGATTGGTGGCTACACCTTC.

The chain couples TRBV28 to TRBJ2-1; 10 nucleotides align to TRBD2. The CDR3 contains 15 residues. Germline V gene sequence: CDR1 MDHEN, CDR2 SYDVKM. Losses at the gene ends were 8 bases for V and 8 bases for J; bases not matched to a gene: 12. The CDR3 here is CASGLSSGGKDEQFF. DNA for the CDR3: TGTGCCAGCGGCCTGTCTAGCGGGGGTAAGGATGAGCAGTTCTTC.

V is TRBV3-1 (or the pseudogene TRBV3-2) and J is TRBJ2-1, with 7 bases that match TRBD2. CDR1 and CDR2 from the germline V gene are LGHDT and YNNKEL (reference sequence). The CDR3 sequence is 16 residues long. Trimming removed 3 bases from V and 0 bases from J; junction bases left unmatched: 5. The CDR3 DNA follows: TGTGCCAGCAGCCAGAATGGGGGGGGCTCCTACAATGAGCAGTTCTTC. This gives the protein CASSQNGGGSYNEQFF.

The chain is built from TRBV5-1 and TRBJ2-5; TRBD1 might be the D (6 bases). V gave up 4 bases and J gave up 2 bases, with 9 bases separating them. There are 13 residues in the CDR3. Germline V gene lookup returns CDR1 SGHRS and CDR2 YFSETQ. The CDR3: CASSHGQQETQYF. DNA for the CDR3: TGCGCCAGCAGCCACGGACAGCAAGAGACCCAGTACTTC.

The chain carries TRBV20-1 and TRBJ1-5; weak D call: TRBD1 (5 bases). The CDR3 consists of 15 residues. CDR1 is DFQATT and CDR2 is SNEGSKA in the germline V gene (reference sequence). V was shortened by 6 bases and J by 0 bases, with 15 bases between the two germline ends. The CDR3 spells CSASGGQASNQPQHF. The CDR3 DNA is TGCAGTGCCAGTGGGGGTCAGGCTAGCAATCAGCCCCAGCATTTT.

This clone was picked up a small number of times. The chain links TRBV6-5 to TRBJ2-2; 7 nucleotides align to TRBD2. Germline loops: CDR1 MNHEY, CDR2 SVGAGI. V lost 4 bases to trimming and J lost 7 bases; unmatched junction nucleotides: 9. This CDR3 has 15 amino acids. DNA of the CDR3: TGTGCCAGCAGTTTCCTTAGCGGGTCGGACGGGGAGCTGTTTTTT. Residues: CASSFLSGSDGELFF.

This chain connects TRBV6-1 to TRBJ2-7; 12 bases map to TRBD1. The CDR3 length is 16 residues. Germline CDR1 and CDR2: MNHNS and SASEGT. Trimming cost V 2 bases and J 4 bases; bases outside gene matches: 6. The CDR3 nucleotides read TGTGCCAGCAGTGAAAATCCGGGACAGGGGGCTTACGAGCAGTACTTC. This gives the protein CASSENPGQGAYEQYF.

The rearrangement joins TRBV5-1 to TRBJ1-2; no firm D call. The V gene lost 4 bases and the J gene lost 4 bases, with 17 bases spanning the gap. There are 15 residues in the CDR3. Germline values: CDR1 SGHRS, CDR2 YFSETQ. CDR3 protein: CASSIAPTSSYGYTF. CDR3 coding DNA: TGCGCCAGCAGCATCGCCCCGACATCCTCCTATGGCTACACCTTC.

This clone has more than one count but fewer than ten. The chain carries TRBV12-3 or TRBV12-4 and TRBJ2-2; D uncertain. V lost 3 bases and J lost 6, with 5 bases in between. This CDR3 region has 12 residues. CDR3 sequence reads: CASSLGAGELFF. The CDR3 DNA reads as TGTGCCAGCAGTTTGGGTGCCGGGGAGCTGTTTTTT.